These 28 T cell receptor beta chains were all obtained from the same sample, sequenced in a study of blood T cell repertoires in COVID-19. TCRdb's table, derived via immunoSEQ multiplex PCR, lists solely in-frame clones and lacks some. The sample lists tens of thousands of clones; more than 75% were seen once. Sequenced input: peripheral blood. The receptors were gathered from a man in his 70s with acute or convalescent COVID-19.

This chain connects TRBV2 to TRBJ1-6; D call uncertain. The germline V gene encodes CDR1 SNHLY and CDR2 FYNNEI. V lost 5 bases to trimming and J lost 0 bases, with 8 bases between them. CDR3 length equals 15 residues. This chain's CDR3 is CASSSESSYNSPLHF. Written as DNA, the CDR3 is TGTGCCAGCAGTTCGGAGAGCTCCTATAATTCACCCCTCCACTTT. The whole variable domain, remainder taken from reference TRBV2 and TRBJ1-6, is EPEVTQTPSHQVTQMGQEVILRCVPISNHLYFYWYRQILGQKVEFLVSFYNNEISEKSEIFDDQFSVERPDGSNFTLKIRSTKLEDSAMYFCASSSESSYNSPLHFGNGTRLTVT.

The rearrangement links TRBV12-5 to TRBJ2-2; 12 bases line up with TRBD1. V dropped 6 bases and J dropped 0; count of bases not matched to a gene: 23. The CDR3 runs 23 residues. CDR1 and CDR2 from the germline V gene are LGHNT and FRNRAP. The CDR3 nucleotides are TGTGCTAGTGGCGCTGAACGGGACAGGGGGCCCTTCCGGATTCCATCGAACACCGGGGAGCTGTTTTTT. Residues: CASGAERDRGPFRIPSNTGELFF.

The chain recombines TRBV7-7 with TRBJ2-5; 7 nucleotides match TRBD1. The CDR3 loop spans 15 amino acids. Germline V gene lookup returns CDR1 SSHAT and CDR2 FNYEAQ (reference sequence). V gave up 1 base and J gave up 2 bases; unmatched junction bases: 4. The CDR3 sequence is CASSLGPGQQETQYF. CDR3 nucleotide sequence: TGTGCCAGCAGCTTAGGGCCGGGACAGCAAGAGACCCAGTACTTC.

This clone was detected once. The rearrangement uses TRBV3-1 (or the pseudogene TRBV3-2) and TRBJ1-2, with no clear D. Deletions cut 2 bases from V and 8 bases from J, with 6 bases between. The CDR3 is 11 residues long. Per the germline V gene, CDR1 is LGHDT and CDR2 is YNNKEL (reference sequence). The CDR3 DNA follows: TGTGCCAGCAGCCAATTCGGGGGCTACACCTTC. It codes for CASSQFGGYTF.

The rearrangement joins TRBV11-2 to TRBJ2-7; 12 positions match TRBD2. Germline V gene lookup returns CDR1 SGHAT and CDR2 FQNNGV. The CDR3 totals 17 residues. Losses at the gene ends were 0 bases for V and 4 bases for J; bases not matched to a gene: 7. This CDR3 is CASSLEPSGRASYEQYF. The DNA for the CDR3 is TGTGCCAGCAGCTTAGAACCTAGCGGGAGGGCCTCATACGAGCAGTACTTC.

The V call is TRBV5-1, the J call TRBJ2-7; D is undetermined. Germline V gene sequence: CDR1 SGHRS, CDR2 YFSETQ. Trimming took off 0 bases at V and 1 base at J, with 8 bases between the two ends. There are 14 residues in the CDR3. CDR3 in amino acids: CASSLVAGSYEQYF. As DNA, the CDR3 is TGCGCCAGCAGCTTGGTTGCAGGATCCTACGAGCAGTACTTC.

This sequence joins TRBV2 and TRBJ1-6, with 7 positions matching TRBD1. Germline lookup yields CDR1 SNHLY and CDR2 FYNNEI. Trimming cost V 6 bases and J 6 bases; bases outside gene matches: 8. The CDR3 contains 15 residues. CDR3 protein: CASRDPGQRNSPLHF. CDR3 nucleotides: TGTGCCAGCAGGGATCCGGGACAGCGTAATTCACCCCTCCACTTT.

The CDR3 is CASSLSLREQYF. Written as DNA, the CDR3 is TGTGCCAGCAGCTTATCGCTACGTGAGCAGTACTTC. The genes are TRBV7-2 and TRBJ2-7; the D is unclear. V was cut by 2 bases and J by 7 bases, with 9 bases left in between. The CDR3 runs to 12 residues. Germline V CDR1 and CDR2: SGHTA, FQGNSA.

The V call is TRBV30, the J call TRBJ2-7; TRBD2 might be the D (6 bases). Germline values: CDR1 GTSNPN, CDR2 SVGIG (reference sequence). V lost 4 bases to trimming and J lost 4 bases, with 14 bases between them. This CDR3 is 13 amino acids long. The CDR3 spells CAWTRGLKYEQYF. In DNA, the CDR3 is TGTGCCTGGACCCGGGGACTGAAGTACGAGCAGTACTTC.

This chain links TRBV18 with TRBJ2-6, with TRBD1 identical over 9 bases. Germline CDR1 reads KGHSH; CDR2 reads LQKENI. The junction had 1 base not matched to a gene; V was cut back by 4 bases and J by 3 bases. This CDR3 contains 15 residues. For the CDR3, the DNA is TGTGCCAGCTCACTGGGACAGGGTGGGGCCAACGTCCTGACTTTC. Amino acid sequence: CASSLGQGGANVLTF.

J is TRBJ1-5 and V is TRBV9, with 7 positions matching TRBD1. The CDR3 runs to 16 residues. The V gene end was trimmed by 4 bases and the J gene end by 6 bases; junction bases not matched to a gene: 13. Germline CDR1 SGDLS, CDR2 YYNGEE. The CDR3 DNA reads TGTGCCAGCAGCCCCCGCGGGGACAGTCTGGGTCAGCCCCAGCATTTT. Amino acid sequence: CASSPRGDSLGQPQHF.

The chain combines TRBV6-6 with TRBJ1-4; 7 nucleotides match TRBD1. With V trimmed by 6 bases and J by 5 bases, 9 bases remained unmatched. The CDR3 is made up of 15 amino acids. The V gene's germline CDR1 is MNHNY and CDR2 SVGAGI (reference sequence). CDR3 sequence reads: CASSPRQGENEKLFF. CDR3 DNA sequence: TGTGCCAGCAGCCCACGACAGGGCGAGAATGAAAAACTGTTTTTT.

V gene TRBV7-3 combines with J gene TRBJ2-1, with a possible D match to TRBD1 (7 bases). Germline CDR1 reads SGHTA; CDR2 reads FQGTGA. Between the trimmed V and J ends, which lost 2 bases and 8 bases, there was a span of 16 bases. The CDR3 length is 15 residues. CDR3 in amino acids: CASSLGGGPLDEQFF. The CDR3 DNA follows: TGTGCCAGCAGCTTAGGAGGGGGCCCCCTGGATGAGCAGTTCTTC.

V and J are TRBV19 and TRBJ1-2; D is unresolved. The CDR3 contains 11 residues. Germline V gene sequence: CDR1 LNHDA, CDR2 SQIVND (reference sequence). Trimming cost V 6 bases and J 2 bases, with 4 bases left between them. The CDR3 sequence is CASRENYGYTF. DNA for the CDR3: TGTGCCAGTAGGGAGAACTATGGCTACACCTTC.

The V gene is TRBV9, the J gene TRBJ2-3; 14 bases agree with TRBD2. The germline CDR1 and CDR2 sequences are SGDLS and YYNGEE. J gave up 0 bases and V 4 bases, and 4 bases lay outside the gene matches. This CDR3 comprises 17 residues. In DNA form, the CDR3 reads TGTGCCAGCAGCACGGGACTAGCGGGAGTTAGCACAGATACGCAGTATTTT. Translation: CASSTGLAGVSTDTQYF.

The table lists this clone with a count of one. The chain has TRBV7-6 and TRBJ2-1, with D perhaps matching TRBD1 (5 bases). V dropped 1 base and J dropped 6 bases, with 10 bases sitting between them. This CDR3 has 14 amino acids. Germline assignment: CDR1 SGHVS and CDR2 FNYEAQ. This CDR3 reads CASSLGGRANEQFF. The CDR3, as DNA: TGTGCCAGCAGCTTAGGTGGCAGGGCCAATGAGCAGTTCTTC.

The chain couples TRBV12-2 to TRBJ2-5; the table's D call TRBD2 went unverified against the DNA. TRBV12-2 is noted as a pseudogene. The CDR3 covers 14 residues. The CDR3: CASRPGLAGETQYF. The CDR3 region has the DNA TGTGCAAGTCGCCCGGGACTAGCGGGAGAGACCCAGTACTTC.

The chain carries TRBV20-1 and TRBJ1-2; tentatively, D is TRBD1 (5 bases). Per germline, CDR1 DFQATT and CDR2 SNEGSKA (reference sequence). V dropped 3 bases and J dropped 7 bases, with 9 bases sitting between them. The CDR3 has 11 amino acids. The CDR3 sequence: CSASQGSGYTF. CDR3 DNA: TGCAGTGCTAGTCAGGGATCTGGCTACACCTTC.

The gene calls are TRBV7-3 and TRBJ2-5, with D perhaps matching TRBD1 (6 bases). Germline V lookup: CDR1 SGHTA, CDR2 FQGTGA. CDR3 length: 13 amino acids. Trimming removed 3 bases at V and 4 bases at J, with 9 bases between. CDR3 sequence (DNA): TGTGCCAGCAGCTTGGGACAAGGAGAGACCCAGTACTTC. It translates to CASSLGQGETQYF.

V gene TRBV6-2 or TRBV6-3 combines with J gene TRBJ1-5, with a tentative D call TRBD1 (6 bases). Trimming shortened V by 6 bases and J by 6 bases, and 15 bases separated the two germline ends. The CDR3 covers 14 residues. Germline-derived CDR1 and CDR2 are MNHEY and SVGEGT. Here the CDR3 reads CASSLPGDFQPQHF. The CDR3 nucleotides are TGTGCCAGCAGCCTACCAGGGGATTTTCAGCCCCAGCATTTT.

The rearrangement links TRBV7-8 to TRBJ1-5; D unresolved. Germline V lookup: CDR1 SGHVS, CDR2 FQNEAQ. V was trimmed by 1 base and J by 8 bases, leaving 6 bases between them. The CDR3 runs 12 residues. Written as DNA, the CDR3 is TGTGCCAGCAGCTTAGTGAGGGAGCCCCAGCATTTT. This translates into CASSLVREPQHF. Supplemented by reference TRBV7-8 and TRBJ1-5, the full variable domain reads GAGVSQSPRYKVAKRGQDVALRCDPISGHVSLFWYQQALGQGPEFLTYFQNEAQLDKSGLPSDRFFAERPEGSVSTLKIQRTQQEDSAVYLCASSLVREPQHFGDGTRLSIL.

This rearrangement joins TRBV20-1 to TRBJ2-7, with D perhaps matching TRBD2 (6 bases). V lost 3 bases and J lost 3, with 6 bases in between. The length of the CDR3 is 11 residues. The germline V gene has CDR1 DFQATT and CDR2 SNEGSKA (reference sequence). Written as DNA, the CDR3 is TGCAGTGCTAGCGGGAGCTACGAGCAGTACTTC. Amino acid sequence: CSASGSYEQYF.

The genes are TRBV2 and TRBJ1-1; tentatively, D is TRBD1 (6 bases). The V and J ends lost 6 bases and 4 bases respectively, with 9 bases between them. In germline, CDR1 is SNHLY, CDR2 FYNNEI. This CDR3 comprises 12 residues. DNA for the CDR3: TGTGCCAGCAGCAGGGGCCCCACTGAAGCTTTCTTT. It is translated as CASSRGPTEAFF.

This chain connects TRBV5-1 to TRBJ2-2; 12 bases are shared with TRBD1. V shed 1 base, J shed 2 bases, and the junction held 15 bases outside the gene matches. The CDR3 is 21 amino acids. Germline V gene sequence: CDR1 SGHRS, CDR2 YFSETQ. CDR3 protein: CASSLWGFRDRGPYNTGELFF. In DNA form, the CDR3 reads TGCGCCAGCAGCTTGTGGGGCTTCCGGGACAGGGGGCCTTATAACACCGGGGAGCTGTTTTTT. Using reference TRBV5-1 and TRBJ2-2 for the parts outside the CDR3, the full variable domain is KAGVTQTPRYLIKTRGQQVTLSCSPISGHRSVSWYQQTPGQGLQFLFEYFSETQRNKGNFPGRFSGRQFSNSRSEMNVSTLELGDSALYLCASSLWGFRDRGPYNTGELFFGEGSRLTVL.

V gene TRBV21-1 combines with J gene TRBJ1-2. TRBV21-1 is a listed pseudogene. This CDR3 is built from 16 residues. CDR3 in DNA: TGTGCCAGCAGCAAACTAATTCGGGACTCCGCCTGGGGCTACACCTTC. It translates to CASSKLIRDSAWGYTF.

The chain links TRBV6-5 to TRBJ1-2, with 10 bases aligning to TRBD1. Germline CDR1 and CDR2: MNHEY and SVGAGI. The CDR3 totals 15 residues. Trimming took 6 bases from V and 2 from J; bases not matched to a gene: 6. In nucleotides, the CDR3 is TGTGCCAGCAGCCCCGGACAGGGGGGGAACTATGGCTACACCTTC. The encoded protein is CASSPGQGGNYGYTF.

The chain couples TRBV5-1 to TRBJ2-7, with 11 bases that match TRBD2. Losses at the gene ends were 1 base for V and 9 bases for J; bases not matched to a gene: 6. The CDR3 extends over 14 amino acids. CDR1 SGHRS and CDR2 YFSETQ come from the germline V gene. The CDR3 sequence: CASSLLLAGVLQYF. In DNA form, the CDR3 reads TGCGCCAGCAGCTTGTTACTAGCGGGAGTGTTGCAGTACTTC.

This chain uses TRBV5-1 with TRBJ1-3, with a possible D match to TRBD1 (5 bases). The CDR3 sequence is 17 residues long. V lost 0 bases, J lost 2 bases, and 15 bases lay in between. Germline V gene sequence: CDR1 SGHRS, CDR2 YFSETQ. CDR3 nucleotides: TGCGCCAGCAGCTTGGCCGGGGGGTCCCCCACTGGAAACACCATATATTTT. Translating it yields CASSLAGGSPTGNTIYF.